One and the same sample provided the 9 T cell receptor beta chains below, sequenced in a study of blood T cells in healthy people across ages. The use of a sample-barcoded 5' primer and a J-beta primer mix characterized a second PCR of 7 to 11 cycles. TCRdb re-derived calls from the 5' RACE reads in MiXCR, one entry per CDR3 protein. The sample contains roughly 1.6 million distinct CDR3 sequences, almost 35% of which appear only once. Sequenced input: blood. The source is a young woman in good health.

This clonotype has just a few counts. CDR3 nucleotide sequence: TGTGCCAGCACCCTCTCGGGCGGAACGCAGTATTTT. Translated: CASTLSGGTQYF. The V gene is TRBV12-3 or TRBV12-4, the J gene TRBJ2-3; D is ambiguous. V gave up 7 bases and J gave up 9 bases, with 14 bases separating them. The CDR3 spans 12 residues.

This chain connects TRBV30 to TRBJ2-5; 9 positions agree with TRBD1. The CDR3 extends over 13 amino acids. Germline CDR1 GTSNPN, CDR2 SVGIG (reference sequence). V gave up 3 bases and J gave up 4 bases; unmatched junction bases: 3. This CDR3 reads CAWRGQGRETQYF. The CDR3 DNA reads TGTGCCTGGAGAGGACAGGGGAGAGAGACCCAGTACTTC.

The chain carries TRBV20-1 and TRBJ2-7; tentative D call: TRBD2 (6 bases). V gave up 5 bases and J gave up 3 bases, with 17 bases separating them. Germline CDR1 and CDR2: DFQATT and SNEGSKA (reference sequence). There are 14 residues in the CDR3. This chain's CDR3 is CSAGSGLGGYEQYF. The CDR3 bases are TGCAGTGCTGGGTCTGGACTGGGGGGCTACGAGCAGTACTTC.

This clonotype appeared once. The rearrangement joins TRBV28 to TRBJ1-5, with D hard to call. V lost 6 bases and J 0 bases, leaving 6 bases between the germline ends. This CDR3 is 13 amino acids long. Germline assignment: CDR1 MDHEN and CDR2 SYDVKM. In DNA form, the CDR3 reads TGTGCCAGCAGCCATTATAGCAATCAGCCCCAGCATTTT. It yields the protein CASSHYSNQPQHF. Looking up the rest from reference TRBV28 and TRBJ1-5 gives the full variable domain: DVKVTQSSRYLVKRTGEKVFLECVQDMDHENMFWYRQDPGLGLRLIYFSYDVKMKEKGDIPEGYSVSREKKERFSLILESASTNQTSMYLCASSHYSNQPQHFGDGTRLSIL.

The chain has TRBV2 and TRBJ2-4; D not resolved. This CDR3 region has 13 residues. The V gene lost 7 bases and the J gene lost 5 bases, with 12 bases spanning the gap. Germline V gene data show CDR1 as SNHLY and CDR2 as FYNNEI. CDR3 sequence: CASTLRGENIQYF. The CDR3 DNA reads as TGTGCCAGCACCTTACGCGGTGAAAACATTCAGTACTTC.

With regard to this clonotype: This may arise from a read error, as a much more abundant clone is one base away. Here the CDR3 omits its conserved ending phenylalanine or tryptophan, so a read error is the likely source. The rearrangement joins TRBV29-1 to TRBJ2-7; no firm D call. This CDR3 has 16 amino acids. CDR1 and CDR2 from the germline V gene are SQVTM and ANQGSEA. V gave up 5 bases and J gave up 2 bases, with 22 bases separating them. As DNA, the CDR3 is TGCAGCGTTCGCCCGATAGGCGCGGAGTTTCCCTACGAGCAGTACTAC. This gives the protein CSVRPIGAEFPYEQYY.

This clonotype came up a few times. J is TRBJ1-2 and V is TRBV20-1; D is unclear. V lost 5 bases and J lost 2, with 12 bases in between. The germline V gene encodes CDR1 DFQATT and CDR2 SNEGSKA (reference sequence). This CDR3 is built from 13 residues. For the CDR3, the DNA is TGCAGTGCTGCCCCGGACGAAAACTATGGCTACACCTTC. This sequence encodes CSAAPDENYGYTF.

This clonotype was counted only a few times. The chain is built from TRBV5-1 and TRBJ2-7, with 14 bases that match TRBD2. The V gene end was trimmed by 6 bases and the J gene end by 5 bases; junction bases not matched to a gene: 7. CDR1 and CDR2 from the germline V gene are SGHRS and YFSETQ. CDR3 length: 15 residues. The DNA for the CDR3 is TGCGCCAGCACTGCGGGGACTAGCGGGAGCGACGAGCAGTACTTC. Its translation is CASTAGTSGSDEQYF. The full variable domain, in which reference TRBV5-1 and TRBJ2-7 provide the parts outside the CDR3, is KAGVTQTPRYLIKTRGQQVTLSCSPISGHRSVSWYQQTPGQGLQFLFEYFSETQRNKGNFPGRFSGRQFSNSRSEMNVSTLELGDSALYLCASTAGTSGSDEQYFGPGTRLTVT.

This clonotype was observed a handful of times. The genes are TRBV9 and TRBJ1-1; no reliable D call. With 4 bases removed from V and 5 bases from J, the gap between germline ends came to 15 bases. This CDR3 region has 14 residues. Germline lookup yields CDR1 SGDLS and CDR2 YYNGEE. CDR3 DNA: TGTGCCAGCAGCCCCAACATGGGTGTTACTGAAGCTTTCTTT. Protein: CASSPNMGVTEAFF.